This is a list of T cell receptor beta chains from one sample in a study of blood T cell repertoires in COVID-19. Libraries were prepared by immunoSEQ multiplex PCR; TCRdb keeps only in-frame clonotypes and omits some of them. Among approximately 210,000 clones listed, over 80% were seen once. The sequencing input was peripheral blood. The receptors derive from a woman aged 65 to 85 with active or convalescent COVID-19. Each CDR3 is given with its conserved first and last residue. A D gene is named only where the DNA matches it firmly. Clone size is given for some rows only: seen once, a few or many times, or a class if the clone is expanded.

D gene	V gene	clone size	J gene	CDR3 protein	CDR3 DNA
.	TRBV7-3	.	TRBJ1-1	CASSSQPGVETEAFF	TGTGCCAGCAGCTCACAACCCGGGGTGGAGACTGAAGCTTTCTTT
.	TRBV18	.	TRBJ1-2	CASSPVFGRDYGYTF	TGTGCCAGCTCACCAGTCTTCGGCAGGGACTATGGCTACACCTTC
.	TRBV6-4	.	TRBJ1-5	CASSDSEGVNQPQHF	TGTGCCAGCAGTGACTCTGAAGGAGTCAATCAGCCCCAGCATTTT
TRBD2	TRBV19	few	TRBJ2-2	CASRAVAGEAGELFF	TGTGCCAGTAGAGCTGTCGCGGGAGAAGCCGGGGAGCTGTTTTTT
.	TRBV7-3	.	TRBJ1-6	CASSLDVAGNNSPLHF	TGTGCCAGCAGCTTAGATGTGGCAGGGAATAATTCACCCCTCCACTTT
TRBD1	TRBV9	.	TRBJ1-2	CASSVGTGRHTF	TGTGCCAGCAGCGTAGGGACAGGGCGGCACACCTTC
TRBD1	TRBV9	.	TRBJ1-2	CASSVGLGTGHGYTF	TGTGCCAGCAGCGTAGGCCTCGGGACAGGCCATGGCTACACCTTC
.	TRBV25-1	few	TRBJ1-1	CASSVGQMNTEAFF	TGTGCCAGCAGTGTCGGACAGATGAACACTGAAGCTTTCTTT
TRBD2	TRBV7-8	.	TRBJ2-2	CASSPRTSGRSLGELFF	TGTGCCAGCAGCCCGAGAACTAGCGGGAGGAGCCTGGGGGAGCTGTTTTTT
.	TRBV7-9	.	TRBJ1-4	CASRRETGNEKLFF	TGTGCCAGCAGGAGAGAGACAGGCAATGAAAAACTGTTTTTT
.	TRBV10-3	.	TRBJ2-3	CAISPSFRLVGTDTQYF	TGTGCCATCAGTCCCTCCTTCAGACTAGTAGGCACAGATACGCAGTATTTT
.	TRBV27	.	TRBJ2-5	CASRRVYQETQYF	TGTGCCAGCAGGCGCGTATATCAAGAGACCCAGTACTTC
TRBD1	TRBV12-3/TRBV12-4	.	TRBJ1-4	CASRSTGWELFF	TGTGCCAGCAGGTCGACAGGGTGGGAACTGTTTTTT
TRBD1	TRBV5-1	.	TRBJ1-3	CASSTGTAFSGNTIYF	TGCGCCAGCAGCACCGGGACAGCCTTCTCTGGAAACACCATATATTTT
TRBD1	TRBV10-3	.	TRBJ2-3	CAISGTGAWDTQYF	TGTGCCATTTCCGGGACAGGGGCGTGGGATACGCAGTATTTT
TRBD2	TRBV11-2	.	TRBJ2-3	CASSLASGRAADTQYF	TGTGCCAGCAGCTTAGCTAGTGGGAGGGCTGCAGATACGCAGTATTTT
TRBD1	TRBV7-3	many	TRBJ2-7	CASSLESGQAFYEQYF	TGTGCCAGCAGCTTAGAATCGGGACAGGCCTTCTACGAGCAGTACTTC
.	TRBV3-1/TRBV3-2	.	TRBJ1-1	CASSQALQTSNTEAFF	TGTGCCAGCAGCCAAGCCCTCCAGACATCGAACACTGAAGCTTTCTTT
TRBD1	TRBV18	.	TRBJ1-6	CASSPGTGNSPLHF	TGTGCCAGCTCACCGGGGACAGGCAATTCACCCCTCCACTTT
TRBD1	TRBV6-6	.	TRBJ1-2	CASRTRTGESYGYTF	TGTGCCAGCCGTACGCGGACAGGAGAGTCTTACGGCTACACCTTC
TRBD1	TRBV12-3/TRBV12-4	.	TRBJ2-7	CASSWDSREQYF	TGTGCCAGCAGCTGGGACAGTCGGGAGCAGTACTTC
.	TRBV21-1	.	TRBJ1-6	CASPEEELRGNSPLHF	TGTGCCAGCCCCGAAGAGGAGCTGCGGGGGAATTCACCCCTCCACTTT
.	TRBV5-3	.	TRBJ2-7	CARSLGVREQYF	TGTGCCAGAAGCCTGGGCGTGCGCGAGCAGTACTTC
TRBD1	TRBV2	.	TRBJ2-5	CASSEQTGGWETQYF	TGTGCCAGCAGTGAGCAAACAGGGGGGTGGGAGACCCAGTACTTC
.	TRBV5-8	few	TRBJ2-3	CASSLRGDWGYF	TGTGCCAGCAGCTTGAGAGGGGACTGGGGGTATTTT
TRBD1	TRBV12-5	.	TRBJ1-4	CASGWGQGSEKLFF	TGTGCTAGTGGTTGGGGACAGGGATCCGAAAAACTGTTTTTT
.	TRBV10-3	.	TRBJ2-2	CAIRDGGNTGELFF	TGTGCCATCAGAGACGGGGGAAACACCGGGGAGCTGTTTTTT
.	TRBV28	.	TRBJ2-3	CASSRQLDTQYF	TGTGCCAGCAGCCGACAGCTAGATACGCAGTATTTT
.	TRBV3-1/TRBV3-2	.	TRBJ2-1	CASSHLGGLPEQFF	TGTGCCAGCAGCCACCTGGGGGGACTCCCAGAGCAGTTCTTC
TRBD1	TRBV28	.	TRBJ2-7	CASSLSHRGLTYEQYF	TGTGCCAGCAGTTTATCCCACAGGGGCCTTACCTACGAGCAGTACTTC
TRBD2	TRBV10-3	once	TRBJ2-7	CAISRSLAGMNYEQYF	TGTGCCATCAGTCGTTCACTAGCGGGCATGAACTACGAGCAGTACTTC
.	TRBV11-3	.	TRBJ1-1	CASSQQGAEAFF	TGTGCCAGCAGTCAGCAAGGAGCTGAAGCTTTCTTT
TRBD1	TRBV5-1	once	TRBJ1-6	CASSAGTGVSPLHF	TGCGCCAGCAGCGCCGGGACAGGGGTTTCACCCCTCCACTTT
.	TRBV6-1	.	TRBJ1-5	CASSESGDQPQHF	TGTGCCAGCAGTGAATCAGGGGATCAGCCCCAGCATTTT